The rows below give T cell receptor beta chains drawn from one sample of a study of blood T cell repertoires in COVID-19. The table came from immunoSEQ multiplex PCR; TCRdb's copy has only in-frame clones and leaves some out. The sample lists approximately 97,000 clones; approximately 80% were seen once. The sequenced material came from peripheral blood. The receptors come from a man in his 60s with active or convalescent COVID-19. Both conserved end residues are part of each CDR3. The order of the fields is V gene, D gene, clone size, J gene, CDR3 DNA, CDR3 protein. The D gene is left open where the match is weak. Clone size is given for some rows only: seen once, a few or many times, or a class if the clone is expanded.

v_call: TRBV12-3/TRBV12-4; d_call: TRBD2; clone_size: once; j_call: TRBJ2-1; cdr3_nt: TGTGCCAGCAGTGCCCCCGGGGGGGATGAGCAGTTCTTC; cdr3_aa: CASSAPGGDEQFF
v_call: TRBV4-3; d_call: TRBD2; clone_size: -; j_call: TRBJ2-1; cdr3_nt: TGCGCCAGCAGCCAAGCACCCCTAGCGGGAGGCAATGAGCAGTTCTTC; cdr3_aa: CASSQAPLAGGNEQFF
v_call: TRBV19; d_call: TRBD2; clone_size: -; j_call: TRBJ2-7; cdr3_nt: TGTGCCTCCAAGTTGGGGGGGGAATCCTACGAGCAGTACTTC; cdr3_aa: CASKLGGESYEQYF
v_call: TRBV11-2; d_call: -; clone_size: -; j_call: TRBJ1-3; cdr3_nt: TGTGCCAGCACCCCGGGGGGGGCGTATAGGAACACCATATATTTT; cdr3_aa: CASTPGGAYRNTIYF
v_call: TRBV24-1; d_call: -; clone_size: -; j_call: TRBJ2-3; cdr3_nt: TGTGCCACCAGTGATTTTGGGGCCGCCACAGATACGCAGTATTTT; cdr3_aa: CATSDFGAATDTQYF
v_call: TRBV15; d_call: TRBD1; clone_size: -; j_call: TRBJ2-2; cdr3_nt: TGTGCCACCAGCGTCGGGACAGTGAACACCGGGGAGCTGTTTTTT; cdr3_aa: CATSVGTVNTGELFF
v_call: TRBV6-5; d_call: TRBD2; clone_size: once; j_call: TRBJ2-1; cdr3_nt: TGTGCCAGCAGTTTTGGCGGGAGGTACAATGAGCAGTTCTTC; cdr3_aa: CASSFGGRYNEQFF
v_call: TRBV27; d_call: TRBD2; clone_size: few; j_call: TRBJ2-3; cdr3_nt: TGTGCCAGCAGTTTAAAAAGTTACGGGAGGACCAGTCCTAGCACAGATACGCAGTATTTT; cdr3_aa: CASSLKSYGRTSPSTDTQYF
v_call: TRBV28; d_call: TRBD2; clone_size: few; j_call: TRBJ2-1; cdr3_nt: TGTGCCAGCAGAAGGACTAGCGGGAGGTTTTACAATGAGCAGTTCTTC; cdr3_aa: CASRRTSGRFYNEQFF
v_call: TRBV29-1; d_call: TRBD2; clone_size: -; j_call: TRBJ2-5; cdr3_nt: TGCAGCGTTGAAGGGGCGGGGGTTCAAGAGACCCAGTACTTC; cdr3_aa: CSVEGAGVQETQYF
v_call: TRBV10-2; d_call: TRBD2; clone_size: -; j_call: TRBJ2-5; cdr3_nt: TGCGCCAGCACTAGACTAGCGGGAAACCAAGAGACCCAGTACTTC; cdr3_aa: CASTRLAGNQETQYF
v_call: TRBV5-6; d_call: TRBD2; clone_size: -; j_call: TRBJ2-7; cdr3_nt: TGTGCCAGCAGCCCCGGGACTAGCGGGAACACAATCGTGGACGAGCAGTACTTC; cdr3_aa: CASSPGTSGNTIVDEQYF
v_call: TRBV5-1; d_call: -; clone_size: -; j_call: TRBJ2-1; cdr3_nt: TGCGCCAGCAGCTTGGAGGGGATTCAGGAGCGGTTCTTC; cdr3_aa: CASSLEGIQERFF
v_call: TRBV9; d_call: TRBD2; clone_size: -; j_call: TRBJ2-1; cdr3_nt: TGTGCCAGCAGCGTAGGGGTAGCGGGAAGTAATGAGCAGTTCTTC; cdr3_aa: CASSVGVAGSNEQFF
v_call: TRBV29-1; d_call: -; clone_size: -; j_call: TRBJ1-1; cdr3_nt: TGCAGCGTTGGGGTCGTCGGGGGGAACACTGAAGCTTTCTTT; cdr3_aa: CSVGVVGGNTEAFF
v_call: TRBV19; d_call: TRBD1; clone_size: once; j_call: TRBJ1-5; cdr3_nt: TGTGCCAGTCCGGACAGGGCGAGCAATCAGCCCCAGCATTTT; cdr3_aa: CASPDRASNQPQHF
v_call: TRBV19; d_call: -; clone_size: -; j_call: TRBJ2-5; cdr3_nt: TGTGCCAGTAGTATACCCGGAGGTGAGACCCAGTACTTC; cdr3_aa: CASSIPGGETQYF
v_call: TRBV7-8; d_call: TRBD2; clone_size: few; j_call: TRBJ2-2; cdr3_nt: TGTGCCAGCAGCTCGAGAAGACTAGCGGCCGGGGAGCTGTTTTTT; cdr3_aa: CASSSRRLAAGELFF
v_call: TRBV28; d_call: TRBD2; clone_size: -; j_call: TRBJ2-7; cdr3_nt: TGTGCCAGCAGTTTAGCGGGAGGGCGGTACGAGCAGTACTTC; cdr3_aa: CASSLAGGRYEQYF
v_call: TRBV24-1; d_call: TRBD2; clone_size: -; j_call: TRBJ2-1; cdr3_nt: TGTGCCACCAGTGATTTGACTAGCGGGAGGGCCCCCGATGAGCAGTTCTTC; cdr3_aa: CATSDLTSGRAPDEQFF
v_call: TRBV7-2; d_call: -; clone_size: -; j_call: TRBJ1-4; cdr3_nt: TGTGCCAGCAGCTTAATAGGAGTGGGTGAAAAACTGTTTTTT; cdr3_aa: CASSLIGVGEKLFF
v_call: TRBV6-2/TRBV6-3; d_call: -; clone_size: -; j_call: TRBJ1-5; cdr3_nt: TGTGCCAGCAGTTACGGGGGGGCGCGCGGTCAGCCCCAGCATTTT; cdr3_aa: CASSYGGARGQPQHF
v_call: TRBV11-2; d_call: -; clone_size: -; j_call: TRBJ1-1; cdr3_nt: TGTGCCAGCAGTAGTTCCGGGGGTATTGGAGCTTTCTTT; cdr3_aa: CASSSSGGIGAFF
v_call: TRBV11-3; d_call: -; clone_size: -; j_call: TRBJ2-6; cdr3_nt: TGTGCCAGCGGGCTTGCTGGGGCCAACGTCCTGACTTTC; cdr3_aa: CASGLAGANVLTF
v_call: TRBV9; d_call: TRBD1; clone_size: -; j_call: TRBJ1-2; cdr3_nt: TGTGCCAGCAGCGCATTGACAGGGATCAGCGGCTACACCTTC; cdr3_aa: CASSALTGISGYTF
v_call: TRBV9; d_call: TRBD1; clone_size: few; j_call: TRBJ2-1; cdr3_nt: TGTGCCAGCAGCGTGGGGCAGGGGGTCAGCAATGAGCAGTTCTTC; cdr3_aa: CASSVGQGVSNEQFF
v_call: TRBV6-5; d_call: TRBD1; clone_size: once; j_call: TRBJ1-5; cdr3_nt: TGTGCCAGCAGACGGGACAGGGGAGGTCAGCCCCAGCATTTT; cdr3_aa: CASRRDRGGQPQHF
v_call: TRBV19; d_call: TRBD1; clone_size: -; j_call: TRBJ1-1; cdr3_nt: TGTGCCAGTAGTATTGCCCTACAGGGGAAAGCTTTCTTT; cdr3_aa: CASSIALQGKAFF
v_call: TRBV27; d_call: -; clone_size: -; j_call: TRBJ1-6; cdr3_nt: TGTGCCAGCAGTCCCAGGGTGGTAGGCTCACCCCTCCACTTT; cdr3_aa: CASSPRVVGSPLHF
v_call: TRBV5-1; d_call: -; clone_size: -; j_call: TRBJ1-2; cdr3_nt: TGCGCCAGCAGCTTGTCCGCTACAGCCGGTGGCTACACCTTC; cdr3_aa: CASSLSATAGGYTF
v_call: TRBV15; d_call: -; clone_size: -; j_call: TRBJ2-3; cdr3_nt: TGTGCCACCAAGACCTCGGGAGCCACAGATACGCAGTATTTT; cdr3_aa: CATKTSGATDTQYF
v_call: TRBV11-2; d_call: -; clone_size: -; j_call: TRBJ2-5; cdr3_nt: TGTGCCAGCAGCCGAGGAGTGGGGCGAGGAGAGACCCAGTACTTC; cdr3_aa: CASSRGVGRGETQYF
v_call: TRBV28; d_call: -; clone_size: -; j_call: TRBJ2-5; cdr3_nt: TGTGCCAGCAGTTTAATCCAGGGCTGGGAGACCCAGTACTTC; cdr3_aa: CASSLIQGWETQYF
v_call: TRBV19; d_call: -; clone_size: -; j_call: TRBJ1-4; cdr3_nt: TGTGCCACCGAACAGGGCGCTGGGAATGAAAAACTGTTTTTT; cdr3_aa: CATEQGAGNEKLFF
v_call: TRBV12-3/TRBV12-4; d_call: -; clone_size: -; j_call: TRBJ2-7; cdr3_nt: TGTGCCAGCAGCAAACCTCCAGGGTACGAGCAGTACTTC; cdr3_aa: CASSKPPGYEQYF
v_call: TRBV6-2/TRBV6-3; d_call: -; clone_size: -; j_call: TRBJ1-2; cdr3_nt: TGTGCCAGCAGTTCGACAGACTATGGCTACACCTTC; cdr3_aa: CASSSTDYGYTF
v_call: TRBV18; d_call: -; clone_size: -; j_call: TRBJ1-5; cdr3_nt: TGTGCCAGCTCACCAGAGCAGGGCGGCAATCAGCCCCAGCATTTT; cdr3_aa: CASSPEQGGNQPQHF
v_call: TRBV4-1; d_call: TRBD2; clone_size: -; j_call: TRBJ2-5; cdr3_nt: TGCGCCAGCAGCCCCGGACTAGCGGGAGAGACCCAGTACTTC; cdr3_aa: CASSPGLAGETQYF
v_call: TRBV19; d_call: -; clone_size: -; j_call: TRBJ1-5; cdr3_nt: TGTGCCAGTAGGACCCCAGGGAATTTCGATCAGCCCCAGCATTTT; cdr3_aa: CASRTPGNFDQPQHF
v_call: TRBV19; d_call: -; clone_size: -; j_call: TRBJ2-5; cdr3_nt: TGTGCCAGTAGGGGGAGACAAGAGACCCAGTACTTC; cdr3_aa: CASRGRQETQYF
v_call: TRBV6-2/TRBV6-3; d_call: -; clone_size: once; j_call: TRBJ2-3; cdr3_nt: TGTGCCAGCAGCTCGAGGACTCCCTTTCGGGATACGCAGTATTTT; cdr3_aa: CASSSRTPFRDTQYF
v_call: TRBV6-2/TRBV6-3; d_call: TRBD2; clone_size: -; j_call: TRBJ2-2; cdr3_nt: TGTGCCAGCAGTCTCAGACTAGCGGGGAACACCGGGGAGCTGTTTTTT; cdr3_aa: CASSLRLAGNTGELFF